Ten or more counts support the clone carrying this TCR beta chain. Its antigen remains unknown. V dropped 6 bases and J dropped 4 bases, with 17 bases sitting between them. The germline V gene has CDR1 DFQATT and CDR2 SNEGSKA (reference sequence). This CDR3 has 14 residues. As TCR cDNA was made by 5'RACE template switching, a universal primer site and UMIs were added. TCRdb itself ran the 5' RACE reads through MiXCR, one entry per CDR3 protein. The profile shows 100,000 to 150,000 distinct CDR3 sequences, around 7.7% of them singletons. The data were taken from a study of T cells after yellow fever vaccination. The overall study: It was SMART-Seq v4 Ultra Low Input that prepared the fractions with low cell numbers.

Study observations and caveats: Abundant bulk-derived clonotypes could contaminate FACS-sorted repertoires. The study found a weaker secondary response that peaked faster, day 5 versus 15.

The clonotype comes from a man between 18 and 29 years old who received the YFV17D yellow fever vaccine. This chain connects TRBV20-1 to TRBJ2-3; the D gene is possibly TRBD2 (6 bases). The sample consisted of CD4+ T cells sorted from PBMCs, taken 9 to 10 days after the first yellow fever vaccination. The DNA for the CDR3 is TGCAGTGCCGGGACTGGGGTTGGGTCAGATACGCAGTATTTT. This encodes CSAGTGVGSDTQYF.